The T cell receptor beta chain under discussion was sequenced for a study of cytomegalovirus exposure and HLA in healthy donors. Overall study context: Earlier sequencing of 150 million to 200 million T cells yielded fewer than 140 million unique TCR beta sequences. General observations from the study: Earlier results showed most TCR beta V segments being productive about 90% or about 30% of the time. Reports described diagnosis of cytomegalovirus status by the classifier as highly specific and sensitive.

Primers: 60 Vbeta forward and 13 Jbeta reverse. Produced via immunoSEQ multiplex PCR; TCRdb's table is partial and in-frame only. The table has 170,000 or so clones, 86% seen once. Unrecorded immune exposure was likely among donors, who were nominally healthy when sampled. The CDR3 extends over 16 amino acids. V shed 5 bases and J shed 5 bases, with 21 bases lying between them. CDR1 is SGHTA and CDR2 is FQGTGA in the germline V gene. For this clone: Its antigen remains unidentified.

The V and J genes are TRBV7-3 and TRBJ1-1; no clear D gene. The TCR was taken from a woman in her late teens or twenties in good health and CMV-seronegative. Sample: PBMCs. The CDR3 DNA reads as TGTGCCAGCAGCCCCCTACCCAGCGCGCTGGTGACTGAAGCTTTCTTT. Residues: CASSPLPSALVTEAFF.